This TCR beta chain was sequenced during a study of shared clonotypes between healthy human individuals. In germline, CDR1 is MDHEN, CDR2 SYDVKM. There are 15 residues in the CDR3. With 3 bases removed from V and 6 bases from J, the gap between germline ends came to 14 bases. Generated by immunoSEQ multiplex PCR, the TCRdb table keeps only in-frame clones and is missing some. Of 550,000 to 600,000 clones detected, 70% to 80% appear once; the ten largest clones hold around 12%. This chain connects TRBV28 to TRBJ1-4, with a tentative D call TRBD1 (6 bases). The sample taken for sequencing was PBMCs. The source is a woman between 40 and 55 years old in good health. Some clones in this sample may be carry-over from other donors' samples. Written as DNA, the CDR3 is TGTGCCAGCAGTTTTTCTAGGGGGTCGGATGAAAAACTGTTTTTT. Residues: CASSFSRGSDEKLFF.